This TCR beta chain was recorded in a study of T cell responses to AZD1222 COVID-19 vaccine. TCRdb's copy holds only in-frame clones and misses some; the assay was immunoSEQ multiplex PCR. The sample lists roughly 100,000 clones, roughly nine tenths occurring once. The TCR comes from an adult who received the AZD1222 COVID-19 vaccine. This specimen was peripheral blood, taken 28 days after the second AZD1222 dose.

The CDR3 reads CASSLPMGIGYGYTF. DNA for the CDR3: TGTGCCAGCAGCCTACCTATGGGGATCGGCTATGGCTACACCTTC. The J gene is TRBJ1-2, the V gene TRBV9; no clear D. The V end lost 4 bases, the J end lost 4 bases, and 17 bases lay between the germline ends. The CDR3 extends over 15 amino acids. Germline values: CDR1 SGDLS, CDR2 YYNGEE.